This T cell receptor (beta chain) was identified in a study of identical twins. TCRdb used MiXCR to reprocess the 5' RACE reads, holding one entry per CDR3 protein. The sample yields hundreds of thousands of distinct CDR3 sequences, 5.5% to 7% seen once. The CDR3 is 12 residues long. Trimming removed 5 bases at V and 8 bases at J, with 12 bases between. Many counts were recorded for this clonotype. These data are also associated with another study on yellow fever vaccine responses in identical twins.

This clonotype was sampled from a woman under 30 in good health. The sequenced sample consisted of memory (CD45RO+) T cells sorted from blood. The chain couples TRBV12-3 or TRBV12-4 to TRBJ1-2; D unclear. In DNA, the CDR3 is TGTGCCAGCAGTCCGGATATAGGCGGCTACACCTTC. The encoded protein is CASSPDIGGYTF.